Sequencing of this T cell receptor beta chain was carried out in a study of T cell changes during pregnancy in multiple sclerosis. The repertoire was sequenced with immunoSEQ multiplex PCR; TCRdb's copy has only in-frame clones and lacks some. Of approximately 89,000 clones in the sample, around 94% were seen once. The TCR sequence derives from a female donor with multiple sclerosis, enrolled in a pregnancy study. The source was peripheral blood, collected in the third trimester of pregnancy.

The CDR3 coding sequence is TGCGCCAGCAGCTTGGAAGGCCGACTCGAGCAGTACTTC. This translates into CASSLEGRLEQYF. This chain connects TRBV5-1 to TRBJ2-7; D is undetermined. This CDR3 comprises 13 residues. Trimming removed 0 bases from V and 6 bases from J, with 10 bases in between. The germline CDR1 and CDR2 sequences are SGHRS and YFSETQ.